The clone carrying this T cell receptor (beta chain) has more than one count but fewer than ten. Its specificity is unknown. The source of the sample is a study of T-cell memory formation after mild COVID-19. In the study overall: Largely donor-specific TCR clusters were found. Study-wide points: Later expanders leaned toward CD4+, whereas clones contracting from day 15 to 85 were balanced CD4/CD8. A subset of responding clones appeared in pre-infection memory, suggesting cross-reactive memory joined. Clones that contracted clustered mainly in CM and EM if CD4+ and in EMRA if CD8+.

From germline, CDR1 is DFQATT and CDR2 SNEGSKA (reference sequence). This CDR3 has 14 residues. Trimming removed 3 bases from V and 7 bases from J; junction bases left unmatched: 7. A single record per CDR3 protein comes from TCRdb applying MiXCR to the 5' RACE reads. The profile shows under 300,000 distinct CDR3 sequences, 8% to 10% of them singletons. Sequencing was performed on PBMCs or a T cell subset sorted from them (not recorded which). The TCR originated in a man younger than 30 who had mild COVID-19 (a few samples of this study predate the infection). Cell type and time point are not known. The rearrangement links TRBV20-1 to TRBJ2-5, with TRBD2 identical over 11 bases. DNA for the CDR3: TGCAGTGCTAGGCCGGGACTAGCGGTCTGGACCCAGTACTTC. It yields the protein CSARPGLAVWTQYF.